This is a list of T cell receptor beta chains from one sample in a study of tumor-infiltrating lymphocytes in oesophageal squamous cell carcinoma. TCRdb itself ran the PCR reads through MiXCR, one entry per CDR3 protein. This sample has roughly 16,000 distinct CDR3 sequences, with about 50% found just once. The sequenced material came from esophageal tumor tissue. The receptors were sampled from a male donor with esophageal squamous cell carcinoma. The CDR3 runs from the conserved cysteine through the conserved F or W. D genes are given only for firm matches. Clone size is shown for a subset of rows, as once, few, many or a class of expanded clone.

j_call v_call clone_size d_call cdr3_aa cdr3_nt
TRBJ2-1 TRBV27 NA NA CASTSWSEVNNEQFF TGTGCCAGCACCTCTTGGAGCGAGGTTAACAATGAGCAGTTCTTC
TRBJ2-1 TRBV2 many TRBD2 CASSGRARLNEQFF TGTGCCAGCAGCGGGAGGGCCCGATTGAATGAGCAGTTCTTC
TRBJ2-3 TRBV28 medium-sized NA CASSSPGSQYF TGTGCCAGCAGTTCACCAGGTTCGCAGTATTTT
TRBJ2-5 TRBV7-6 NA NA CASSLVIQETQYF TGTGCCAGCAGCTTAGTGATCCAAGAGACCCAGTACTTC
TRBJ2-1 TRBV7-6 NA TRBD2 CASSIQGGASGGNEQFF TGTGCCAGCAGCATTCAAGGAGGGGCTAGCGGGGGGAATGAGCAGTTCTTC
TRBJ2-1 TRBV7-3 NA NA CASSLAAGAHNEQFF TGTGCCAGCAGCTTAGCGGCGGGGGCCCACAATGAGCAGTTCTTC
TRBJ1-4 TRBV19 many NA CASSTPTNEKLFF TGTGCCAGTAGTACCCCAACTAATGAAAAACTGTTTTTT
TRBJ2-5 TRBV7-3 NA NA CASSLSRPSPQETQYF TGTGCCAGCAGCTTATCGAGACCGTCCCCTCAAGAGACCCAGTACTTC
TRBJ2-7 TRBV7-6 few NA CASSHDSSYEQYF TGTGCCAGCAGCCATGACAGCTCCTACGAGCAGTACTTC
TRBJ1-1 TRBV7-3 NA TRBD1 CASSPTGGRNTEAFF TGTGCCAGCAGCCCGACAGGGGGAAGGAACACTGAAGCTTTCTTT
TRBJ2-1 TRBV5-1 many TRBD2 CASSLVASGSNNEQFF TGCGCCAGCAGCTTGGTAGCTAGCGGGAGCAACAATGAGCAGTTCTTC
TRBJ2-5 TRBV6-1 NA NA CASSPTPTGLETQYF TGTGCCAGCAGCCCGACCCCCACAGGGTTAGAGACCCAGTACTTC
TRBJ2-6 TRBV19 few NA CASSRDGLGAGANVLTF TGTGCCAGTAGCAGGGACGGCCTAGGGGCTGGGGCCAACGTCCTGACTTTC
TRBJ1-1 TRBV12-3/TRBV12-4 many NA CASSFLETEAFF TGTGCCAGCAGTTTCCTGGAGACTGAAGCTTTCTTT
TRBJ2-7 TRBV19 many NA CASSKTAIYEQYF TGTGCCAGTAGTAAGACGGCTATCTACGAGCAGTACTTC
TRBJ1-4 TRBV7-2 medium-sized NA CASSPFPDEKLFF TGTGCCAGCAGCCCATTCCCGGATGAAAAACTGTTTTTT
TRBJ2-1 TRBV10-3 many TRBD2 CAIRGLAGVTSEQFF TGTGCCATCAGGGGACTAGCGGGAGTCACTAGTGAGCAGTTCTTC
TRBJ1-5 TRBV28 many TRBD1 CASSSQTGRGNQPQHF TGTGCCAGCAGTTCCCAGACAGGGCGAGGCAATCAGCCCCAGCATTTT
TRBJ2-3 TRBV28 NA NA CASSLRDTQYF TGTGCCAGCAGTTTAAGGGATACGCAGTATTTT
TRBJ2-3 TRBV10-2 NA NA CASKISVTTDTQYF TGCGCCAGCAAGATCAGCGTTACCACAGATACGCAGTATTTT
TRBJ2-3 TRBV5-1 few NA CASSSGTLVDTQYF TGCGCCAGCAGCTCCGGGACTCTCGTAGATACGCAGTATTTT
TRBJ2-1 TRBV12-3/TRBV12-4 NA NA CASSLNTGSNEQFF TGTGCCAGCAGCCTAAATACGGGGTCTAATGAGCAGTTCTTC
TRBJ2-5 TRBV7-6 NA TRBD2 CASMVPGGETQYF TGTGCTAGCATGGTCCCCGGGGGGGAGACCCAGTACTTC
TRBJ2-5 TRBV7-3 few TRBD2 CASSPSGGHQETQYF TGTGCCAGCAGCCCTAGCGGGGGGCACCAAGAGACCCAGTACTTC
TRBJ2-7 TRBV7-9 medium-sized NA CASSRTVYEQYF TGTGCCAGCAGCCGGACAGTATACGAGCAGTACTTC
TRBJ1-1 TRBV12-3/TRBV12-4 NA NA CASSFLSTLSEAFF TGTGCCAGCAGTTTCTTGTCTACGCTCTCTGAAGCTTTCTTT
TRBJ1-1 TRBV7-4 NA NA CASSEGAGTEAFF TGTGCCAGCAGTGAAGGGGCTGGAACTGAAGCTTTCTTT
TRBJ2-1 TRBV11-2 NA NA CASSFGINEQFF TGTGCCAGCAGCTTCGGTATAAATGAGCAGTTCTTC
TRBJ1-5 TRBV6-2/TRBV6-3 NA TRBD1 CASSGQGRYQANQPQHF TGTGCCAGCAGTGGACAGGGTCGTTACCAGGCCAATCAGCCCCAGCATTTT
TRBJ2-1 TRBV7-6 few TRBD2 CASSYTSGGWSYNEQFF TGTGCCAGCAGCTATACTAGCGGGGGGTGGTCCTACAATGAGCAGTTCTTC
TRBJ1-1 TRBV2 once TRBD1 CASFRRQGSTEAFF TGTGCCAGCTTCCGCCGACAGGGCAGCACTGAAGCTTTCTTT
TRBJ2-5 TRBV24-1 NA TRBD2 CATSGTSGAQETQYF TGTGCCACCAGTGGGACTAGCGGTGCACAAGAGACCCAGTACTTC
TRBJ2-5 TRBV7-6 NA NA CASRPDGSWTQYF TGTGCTAGCAGACCGGACGGGTCGTGGACCCAGTACTTC
TRBJ2-7 TRBV6-1 many TRBD1 CASSQLGGGREQYF TGTGCCAGCAGCCAATTAGGGGGCGGGCGCGAGCAGTACTTC
TRBJ2-5 TRBV2 NA TRBD2 CASSESGRTSGGETQYF TGTGCCAGCAGTGAATCTGGCCGGACTAGCGGGGGAGAGACCCAGTACTTC
TRBJ2-7 TRBV11-2 NA NA CASSFTVGEDEQYF TGTGCCAGCAGCTTCACTGTCGGGGAGGACGAGCAGTACTTC
TRBJ1-2 TRBV12-3/TRBV12-4 many NA CASSSFLTGSREGYTF TGTGCCAGCAGTTCTTTCCTGACCGGGTCGCGGGAGGGCTACACCTTC
TRBJ2-5 TRBV14 many NA CASSPRPRETQYF TGTGCCAGCAGCCCTCGACCGCGAGAGACCCAGTACTTC
TRBJ2-6 TRBV10-2 many NA CAFSEGAGANVLTF TGCGCCTTTTCTGAAGGGGCTGGGGCCAACGTCCTGACTTTC
TRBJ2-7 TRBV6-1 medium-sized NA CASRSPDSPLHF TGTGCCAGCAGAAGCCCCGATTCACCCCTCCACTTC
TRBJ2-3 TRBV12-3/TRBV12-4 few TRBD2 CASSKTSGFTDTQYF TGTGCCAGCAGTAAGACTAGCGGATTCACAGATACGCAGTATTTT
TRBJ2-1 TRBV7-2 NA TRBD2 CASSLAPLGDGRGSYNEQFF TGTGCCAGCAGCCTCGCTCCCCTCGGGGACGGGAGGGGATCCTACAATGAGCAGTTCTTC
TRBJ2-1 TRBV7-1 NA TRBD2 CASSPWTSGRIEQFF TGTGCCAGCAGCCCTTGGACTAGCGGGAGGATTGAGCAGTTCTTC
TRBJ2-5 TRBV7-4 NA TRBD2 CASSLVSGPQETQYF TGTGCCAGCAGCTTAGTTAGCGGGCCTCAAGAGACCCAGTACTTC
TRBJ2-3 TRBV7-3 NA TRBD2 CASSPLAGGMDTQYF TGTGCCAGCAGCCCACTAGCGGGGGGCATGGATACGCAGTATTTT
TRBJ1-2 TRBV7-6 NA NA CASRREGAGYTF TGTGCCAGCCGCAGGGAAGGAGCTGGCTACACCTTC
TRBJ1-4 TRBV7-6 once NA CASSLMLGEKLFF TGTGCCAGCAGCTTAATGCTGGGGGAAAAACTGTTTTTT
TRBJ2-1 TRBV6-1 NA TRBD1 CASRTGYHEQFF TGTGCCAGCAGGACAGGGTACCATGAGCAGTTCTTC
TRBJ2-1 TRBV4-2 few TRBD2 CASSQETSGGYNEQFF TGTGCCAGCAGCCAAGAAACTAGCGGGGGTTACAATGAGCAGTTCTTC
TRBJ1-5 TRBV27 few NA CASSVERNQPQHF TGTGCCAGCAGTGTGGAGCGAAATCAGCCCCAGCATTTT
TRBJ2-3 TRBV7-9 once NA CASSLNGNADTQYF TGTGCCAGCAGCTTAAACGGGAACGCAGATACGCAGTATTTT
TRBJ2-3 TRBV11-1 once NA CASSLNGGKVDTQYF TGTGCCAGCAGCTTAAACGGCGGGAAGGTGGATACGCAGTATTTT
TRBJ2-5 TRBV6-1 many TRBD2 CASTRTRASETQYF TGTGCCAGCACCAGGACTAGGGCCTCGGAGACCCAGTACTTC
TRBJ1-5 TRBV7-2 many NA CATRVGNQPQHF TGTGCCACCAGGGTGGGCAATCAGCCCCAGCATTTT
TRBJ2-5 TRBV7-6 few TRBD2 CASSSNSGRLGTQYF TGTGCCAGCAGTTCAAATAGCGGGAGGTTGGGGACCCAGTACTTC
TRBJ2-3 TRBV10-1 few NA CASSGVGGAITDTQYF TGCGCCAGCAGTGGTGTTGGAGGGGCGATCACAGATACGCAGTATTTT
TRBJ2-1 TRBV4-3 once TRBD1 CASSQDILDRGGSYEQFF TGCGCCAGCAGCCAAGATATTCTCGACAGGGGGGGATCCTACGAGCAGTTCTTC
TRBJ2-1 TRBV6-1 NA TRBD2 CASSLGTSGREYEQFF TGTGCCAGCAGTCTGGGGACTAGCGGGAGGGAATATGAGCAGTTCTTC
TRBJ2-1 TRBV2 NA TRBD1 CASSQPGQHNEQFF TGTGCCAGCAGTCAACCGGGACAGCACAATGAGCAGTTCTTC